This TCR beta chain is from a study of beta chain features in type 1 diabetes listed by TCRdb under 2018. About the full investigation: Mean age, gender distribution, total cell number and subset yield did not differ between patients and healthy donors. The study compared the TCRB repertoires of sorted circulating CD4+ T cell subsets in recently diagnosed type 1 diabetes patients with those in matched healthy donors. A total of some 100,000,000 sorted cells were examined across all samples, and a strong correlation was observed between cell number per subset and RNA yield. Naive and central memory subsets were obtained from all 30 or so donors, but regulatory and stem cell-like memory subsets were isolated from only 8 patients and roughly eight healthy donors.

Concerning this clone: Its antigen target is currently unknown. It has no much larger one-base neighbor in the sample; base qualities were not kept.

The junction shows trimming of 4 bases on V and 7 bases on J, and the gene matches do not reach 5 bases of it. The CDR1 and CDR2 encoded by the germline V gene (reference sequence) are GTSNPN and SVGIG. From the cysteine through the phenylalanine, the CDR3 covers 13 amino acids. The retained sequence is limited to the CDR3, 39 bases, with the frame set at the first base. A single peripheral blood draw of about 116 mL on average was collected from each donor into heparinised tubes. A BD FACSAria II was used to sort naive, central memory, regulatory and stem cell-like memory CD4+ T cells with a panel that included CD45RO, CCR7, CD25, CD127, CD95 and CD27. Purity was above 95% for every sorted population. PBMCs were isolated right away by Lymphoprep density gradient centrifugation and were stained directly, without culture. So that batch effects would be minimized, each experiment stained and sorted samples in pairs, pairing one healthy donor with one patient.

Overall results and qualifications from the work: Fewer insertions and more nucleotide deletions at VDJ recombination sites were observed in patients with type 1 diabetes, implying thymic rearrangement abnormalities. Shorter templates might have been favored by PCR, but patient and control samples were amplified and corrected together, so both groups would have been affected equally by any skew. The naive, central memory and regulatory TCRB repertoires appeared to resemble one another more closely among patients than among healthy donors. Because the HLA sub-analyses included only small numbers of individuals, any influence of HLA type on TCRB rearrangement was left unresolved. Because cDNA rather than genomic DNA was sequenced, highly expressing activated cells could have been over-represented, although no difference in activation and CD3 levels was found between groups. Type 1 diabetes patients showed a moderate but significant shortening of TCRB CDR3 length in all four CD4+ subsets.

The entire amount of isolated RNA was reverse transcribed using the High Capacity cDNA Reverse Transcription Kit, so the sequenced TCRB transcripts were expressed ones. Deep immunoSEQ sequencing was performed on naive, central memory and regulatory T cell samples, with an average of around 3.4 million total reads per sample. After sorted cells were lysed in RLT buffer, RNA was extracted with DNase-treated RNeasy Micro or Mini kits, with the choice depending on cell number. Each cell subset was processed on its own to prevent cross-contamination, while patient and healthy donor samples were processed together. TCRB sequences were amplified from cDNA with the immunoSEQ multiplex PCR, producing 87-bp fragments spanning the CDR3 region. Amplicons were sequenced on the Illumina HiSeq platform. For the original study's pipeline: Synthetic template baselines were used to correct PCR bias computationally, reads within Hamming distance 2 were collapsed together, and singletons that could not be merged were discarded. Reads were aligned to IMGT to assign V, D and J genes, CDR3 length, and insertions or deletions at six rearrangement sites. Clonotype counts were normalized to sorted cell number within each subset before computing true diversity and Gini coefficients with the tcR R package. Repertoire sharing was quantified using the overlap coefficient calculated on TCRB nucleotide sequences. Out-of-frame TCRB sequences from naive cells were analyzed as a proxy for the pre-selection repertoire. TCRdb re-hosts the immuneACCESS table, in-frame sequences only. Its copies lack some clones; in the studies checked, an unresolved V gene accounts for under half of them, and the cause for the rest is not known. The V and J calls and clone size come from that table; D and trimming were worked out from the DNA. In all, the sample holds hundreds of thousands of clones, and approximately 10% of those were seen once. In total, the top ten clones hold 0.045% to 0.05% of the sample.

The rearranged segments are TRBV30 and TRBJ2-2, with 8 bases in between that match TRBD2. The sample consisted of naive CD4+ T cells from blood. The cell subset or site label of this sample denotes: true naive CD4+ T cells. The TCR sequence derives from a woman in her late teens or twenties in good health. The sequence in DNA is TGTGCCTGGATACCGGGAGGGGTCGGGGAGCTGTTTTTT. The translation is CAWIPGGVGELFF.